This TCR beta chain was observed in a study of T cell responses to AZD1222 COVID-19 vaccine. Points from the study as a whole: A mostly white British donor set with more females was recruited, and clonal diversity was possibly underestimated. In the spike-specific TCR repertoire, nearly half reportedly target unmutated variant regions.

The CDR3 totals 15 residues. The junction had 4 bases not matched to a gene; V was cut back by 0 bases and J by 7 bases. CDR1 is SGHNT and CDR2 is YYREEE in the germline V gene (reference sequence). Some clones are missing from TCRdb's copy, which holds only in-frame ones; the method was immunoSEQ multiplex PCR. The table shows roughly 96,000 clones, with roughly 90% occurring only once. For this clone: Its target is unknown.

The sequence was collected from an adult who received the AZD1222 COVID-19 vaccine. Material: peripheral blood, obtained 28 days after the second AZD1222 dose. The chain is built from TRBV5-4 and TRBJ1-2; 12 bases map to TRBD1. CDR3 sequence reads: CASSLGGQGASGYTF. The DNA for the CDR3 is TGTGCCAGCAGCTTGGGGGGACAGGGGGCTAGTGGCTACACCTTC.